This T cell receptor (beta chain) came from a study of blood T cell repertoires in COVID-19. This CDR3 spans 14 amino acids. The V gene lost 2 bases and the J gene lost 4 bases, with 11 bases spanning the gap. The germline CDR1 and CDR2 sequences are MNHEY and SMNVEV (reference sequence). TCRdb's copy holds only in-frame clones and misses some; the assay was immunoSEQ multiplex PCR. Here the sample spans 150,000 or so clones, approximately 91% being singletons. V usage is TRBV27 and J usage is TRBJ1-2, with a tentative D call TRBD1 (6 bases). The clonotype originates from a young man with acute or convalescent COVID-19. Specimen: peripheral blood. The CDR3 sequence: CASSLNQGFYGYTF. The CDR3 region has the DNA TGTGCCAGCAGTTTAAATCAGGGGTTCTATGGCTACACCTTC.